Sequencing of this T cell receptor beta chain was carried out in a study of T cells in Graves' hyperthyroidism and ophthalmopathy. The study, taken as a whole, reports: Model predictions of ophthalmopathy came a median 6.5 months before onset.

Ophthalmopathy patients all had a Clinical Activity Score of at least 3, a NOSPECS grade of at least 4 and disease under 3 months old. Diagnoses used clinical symptoms, serum thyroxine and TRAb, thyroid ultrasound and orbital computed tomography. Comments on this clonotype: Its antigen is not identified.

It was RNA transcripts that yielded the amplified TCR beta CDR3 regions. HTBI primers were employed in a first-round RT-PCR of the TCR CDR3. Using its own MiXCR run on the multiplex PCR reads, TCRdb lists one record per CDR3 protein. The sample gives some 500,000 distinct CDR3 sequences, roughly 24% of which show up once; around 11% is in the top ten. The CDR3 runs to 13 residues. V was cut by 5 bases and J by 9 bases, with 14 bases left in between. This TCR derives from a woman aged 25-40 years with Graves' ophthalmopathy. Sequenced input: blood. The chain combines TRBV12-3 or TRBV12-4 with TRBJ1-5, with D tentatively TRBD1 (5 bases). The CDR3 bases are TGTGCCAGCAGTCGGGACGGTTCCGGGCCCCAGCATTTT. This translates into CASSRDGSGPQHF.